The present TCR beta chain was sequenced within a study of beta chain features in type 1 diabetes. CDR3 length equals 14 residues. Germline V CDR1 and CDR2: SGHTA, FQGNSA. Deletions cut 6 bases from V and 5 bases from J, with 16 bases between. Investigators reverse transcribed all isolated RNA, so they sequenced expressed TCRB transcripts. The data were produced by immunoSEQ multiplex PCR, yet TCRdb's version contains in-frame clones alone and is incomplete. The sample records some 500,000 clones, more than 9.5% being singletons. This clone showed up just a few times. The origin of this receptor is a woman younger than 35 in good health. Material: naive CD4+ T cells from blood. The rearrangement uses TRBV7-2 and TRBJ2-5; a possible D gene is TRBD1 (7 bases). CDR3 nucleotide sequence: TGTGCCAGCAGGCTCAGGGGGAGCGGGGAGACCCAGTACTTC. Translation: CASRLRGSGETQYF.